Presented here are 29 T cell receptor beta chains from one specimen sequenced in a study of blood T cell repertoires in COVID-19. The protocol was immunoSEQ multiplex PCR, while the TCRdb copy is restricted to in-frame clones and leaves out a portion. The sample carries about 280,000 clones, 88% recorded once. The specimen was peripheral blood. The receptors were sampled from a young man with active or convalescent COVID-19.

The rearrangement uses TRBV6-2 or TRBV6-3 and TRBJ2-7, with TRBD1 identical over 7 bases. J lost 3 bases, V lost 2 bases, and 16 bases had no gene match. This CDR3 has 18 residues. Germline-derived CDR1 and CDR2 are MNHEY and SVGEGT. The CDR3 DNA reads TGTGCCAGCAGTTACCGAAAAGTCAACAGGGGATGGTACTACGAGCAGTACTTC. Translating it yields CASSYRKVNRGWYYEQYF.

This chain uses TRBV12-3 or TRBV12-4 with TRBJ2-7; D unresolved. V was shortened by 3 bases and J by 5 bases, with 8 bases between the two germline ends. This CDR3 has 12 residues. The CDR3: CASSFAVDEQYF. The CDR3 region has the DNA TGTGCCAGCAGTTTTGCGGTCGACGAGCAGTACTTC.

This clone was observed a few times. CDR3 residues: CASSIGRDRVYQPQHF. In DNA, the CDR3 is TGTGCCAGTAGTATAGGCCGGGACAGGGTATATCAGCCCCAGCATTTT. The J gene is TRBJ1-5, the V gene TRBV19; the match to TRBD1 covers 9 bases. J gave up 5 bases and V 1 base, and 6 bases lay outside the gene matches. Germline CDR1 reads LNHDA; CDR2 reads SQIVND (reference sequence). The CDR3 covers 16 residues.

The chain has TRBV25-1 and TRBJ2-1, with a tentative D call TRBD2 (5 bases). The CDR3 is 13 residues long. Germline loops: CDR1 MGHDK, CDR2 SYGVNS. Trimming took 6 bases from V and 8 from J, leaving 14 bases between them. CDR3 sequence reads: CASRGSASYEQFF. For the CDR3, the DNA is TGTGCCAGCAGGGGGTCGGCTAGCTATGAGCAGTTCTTC.

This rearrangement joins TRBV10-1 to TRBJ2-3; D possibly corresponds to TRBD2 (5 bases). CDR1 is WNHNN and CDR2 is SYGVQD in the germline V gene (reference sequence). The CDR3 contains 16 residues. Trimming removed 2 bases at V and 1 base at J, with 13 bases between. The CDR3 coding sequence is TGCGCCAGCAGTGAGATACGAGGGCTGCGCACAGATACGCAGTATTTT. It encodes CASSEIRGLRTDTQYF.

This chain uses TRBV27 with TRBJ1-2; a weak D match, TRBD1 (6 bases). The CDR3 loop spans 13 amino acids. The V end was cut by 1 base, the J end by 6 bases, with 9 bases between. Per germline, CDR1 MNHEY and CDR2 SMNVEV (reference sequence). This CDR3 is CASSLLGADGYTF. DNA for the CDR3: TGTGCCAGCAGTTTATTGGGGGCTGATGGCTACACCTTC.

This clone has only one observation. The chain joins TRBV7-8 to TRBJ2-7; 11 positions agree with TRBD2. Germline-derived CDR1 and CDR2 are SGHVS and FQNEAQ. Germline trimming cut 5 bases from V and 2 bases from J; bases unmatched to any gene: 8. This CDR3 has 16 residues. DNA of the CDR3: TGTGCCAGCAGCCCGGGTAGCGGGGGGGTTCCCTACGAGCAGTACTTC. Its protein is CASSPGSGGVPYEQYF.

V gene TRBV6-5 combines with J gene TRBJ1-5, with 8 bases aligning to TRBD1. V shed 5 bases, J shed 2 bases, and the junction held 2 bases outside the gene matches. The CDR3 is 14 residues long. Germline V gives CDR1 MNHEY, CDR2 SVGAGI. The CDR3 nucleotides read TGTGCCAGCAGTCAGACAGGGGGCAATCAGCCCCAGCATTTT. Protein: CASSQTGGNQPQHF.

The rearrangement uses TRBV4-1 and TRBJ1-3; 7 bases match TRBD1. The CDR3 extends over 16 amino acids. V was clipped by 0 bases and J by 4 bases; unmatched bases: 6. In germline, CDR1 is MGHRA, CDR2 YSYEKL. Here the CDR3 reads CASSQDPRGTGNTIYF. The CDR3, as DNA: TGCGCCAGCAGCCAAGATCCCAGGGGGACCGGAAACACCATATATTTT.

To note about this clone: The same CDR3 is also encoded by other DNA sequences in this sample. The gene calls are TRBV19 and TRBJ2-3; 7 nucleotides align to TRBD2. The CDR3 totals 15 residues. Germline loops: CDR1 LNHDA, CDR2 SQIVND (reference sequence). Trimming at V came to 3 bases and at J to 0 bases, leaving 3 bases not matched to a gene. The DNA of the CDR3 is TGTGCCAGTAGTATTGGCGGGGGAAGCACAGATACGCAGTATTTT. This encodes CASSIGGGSTDTQYF.

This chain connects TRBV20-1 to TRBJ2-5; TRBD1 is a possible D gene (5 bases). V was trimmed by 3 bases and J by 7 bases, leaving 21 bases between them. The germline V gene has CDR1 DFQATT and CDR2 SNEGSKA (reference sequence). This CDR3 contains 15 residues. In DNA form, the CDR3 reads TGCAGTGCTAGTTCTACCCGATCCGTGGGGCCGACCCAGTACTTC. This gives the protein CSASSTRSVGPTQYF.

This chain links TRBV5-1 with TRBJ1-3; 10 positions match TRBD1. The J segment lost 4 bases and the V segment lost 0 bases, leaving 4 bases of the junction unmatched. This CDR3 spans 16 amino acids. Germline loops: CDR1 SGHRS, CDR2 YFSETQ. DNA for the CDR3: TGCGCCAGCAGCTTGGAGGGGACAGGGGACGGAAACACCATATATTTT. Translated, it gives CASSLEGTGDGNTIYF.

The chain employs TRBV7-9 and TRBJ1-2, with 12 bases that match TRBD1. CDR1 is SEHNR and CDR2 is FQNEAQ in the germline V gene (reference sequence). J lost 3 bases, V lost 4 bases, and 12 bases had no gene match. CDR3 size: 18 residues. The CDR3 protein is CASSSYLPRDRGHYGYTF. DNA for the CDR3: TGTGCCAGCAGCTCTTACCTTCCTAGGGACAGGGGGCACTATGGCTACACCTTC.

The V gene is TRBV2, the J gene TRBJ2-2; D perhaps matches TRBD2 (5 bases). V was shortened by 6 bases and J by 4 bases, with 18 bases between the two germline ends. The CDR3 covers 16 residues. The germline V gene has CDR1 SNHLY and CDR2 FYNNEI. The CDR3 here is CASSGRGLRGTGELFF. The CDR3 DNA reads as TGTGCCAGCAGCGGGCGCGGACTGAGAGGCACCGGGGAGCTGTTTTTT.

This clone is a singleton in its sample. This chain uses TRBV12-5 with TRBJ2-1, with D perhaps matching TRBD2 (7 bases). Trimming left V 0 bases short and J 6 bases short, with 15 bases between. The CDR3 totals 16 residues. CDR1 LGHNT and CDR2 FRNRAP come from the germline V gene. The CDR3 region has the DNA TGTGCTAGTGGTTTGGTACTTGTGGGGGGGGCCAATGAGCAGTTCTTC. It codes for CASGLVLVGGANEQFF.

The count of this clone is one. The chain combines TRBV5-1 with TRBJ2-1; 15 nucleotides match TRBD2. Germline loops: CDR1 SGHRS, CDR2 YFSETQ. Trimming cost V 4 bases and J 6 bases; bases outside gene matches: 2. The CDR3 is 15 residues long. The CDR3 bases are TGCGCCAGCAGCACGGGACTAGCGGGGGGCAATGAGCAGTTCTTC. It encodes CASSTGLAGGNEQFF.

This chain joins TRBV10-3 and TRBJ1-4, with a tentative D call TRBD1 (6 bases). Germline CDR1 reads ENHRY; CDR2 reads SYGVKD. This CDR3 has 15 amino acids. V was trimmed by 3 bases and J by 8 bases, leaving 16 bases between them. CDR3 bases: TGTGCCATCAGTGACCGAACAGGGTTAGGGGAAAAACTGTTTTTT. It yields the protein CAISDRTGLGEKLFF.

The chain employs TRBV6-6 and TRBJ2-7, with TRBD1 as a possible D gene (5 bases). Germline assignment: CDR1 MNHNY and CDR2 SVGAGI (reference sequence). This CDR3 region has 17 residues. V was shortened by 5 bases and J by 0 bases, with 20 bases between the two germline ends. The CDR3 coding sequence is TGTGCCAGCAGTCAGGACCGGACATTCCGTTACTCCTACGAGCAGTACTTC. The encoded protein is CASSQDRTFRYSYEQYF.

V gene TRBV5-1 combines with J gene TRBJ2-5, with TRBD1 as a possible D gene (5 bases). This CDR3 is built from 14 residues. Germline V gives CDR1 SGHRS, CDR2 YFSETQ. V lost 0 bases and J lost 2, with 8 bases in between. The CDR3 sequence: CASSLARAQETQYF. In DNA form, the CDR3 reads TGCGCCAGCAGCTTGGCCAGGGCACAAGAGACCCAGTACTTC.

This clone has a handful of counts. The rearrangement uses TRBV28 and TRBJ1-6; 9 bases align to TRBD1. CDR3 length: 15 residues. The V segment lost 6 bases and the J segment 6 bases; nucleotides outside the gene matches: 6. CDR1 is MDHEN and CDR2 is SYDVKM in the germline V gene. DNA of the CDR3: TGTGCCAGCAGCCCGGACAGGGGCGTTAATTCACCCCTCCACTTT. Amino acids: CASSPDRGVNSPLHF. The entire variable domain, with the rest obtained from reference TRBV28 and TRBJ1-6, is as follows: DVKVTQSSRYLVKRTGEKVFLECVQDMDHENMFWYRQDPGLGLRLIYFSYDVKMKEKGDIPEGYSVSREKKERFSLILESASTNQTSMYLCASSPDRGVNSPLHFGNGTRLTVT.

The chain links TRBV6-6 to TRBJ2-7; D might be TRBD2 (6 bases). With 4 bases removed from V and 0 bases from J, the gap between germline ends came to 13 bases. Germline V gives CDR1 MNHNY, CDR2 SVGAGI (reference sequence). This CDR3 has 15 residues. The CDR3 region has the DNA TGTGCCAGCAGTTTAAGGGACTGGAGCTCCTACGAGCAGTACTTC. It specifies CASSLRDWSSYEQYF.

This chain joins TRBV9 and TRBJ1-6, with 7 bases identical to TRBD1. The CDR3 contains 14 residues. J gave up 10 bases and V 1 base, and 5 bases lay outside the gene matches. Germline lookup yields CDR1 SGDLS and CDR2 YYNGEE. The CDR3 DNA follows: TGTGCCAGCAGCGTAACACAACAGGGGTCACCCCTCCACTTT. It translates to CASSVTQQGSPLHF.

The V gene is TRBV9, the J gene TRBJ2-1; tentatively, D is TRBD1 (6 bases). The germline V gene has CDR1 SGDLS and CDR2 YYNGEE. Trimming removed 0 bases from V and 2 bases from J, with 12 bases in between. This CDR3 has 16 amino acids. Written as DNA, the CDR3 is TGTGCCAGCAGCGTAGTGACAGGACAAGCCTACAATGAGCAGTTCTTC. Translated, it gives CASSVVTGQAYNEQFF.

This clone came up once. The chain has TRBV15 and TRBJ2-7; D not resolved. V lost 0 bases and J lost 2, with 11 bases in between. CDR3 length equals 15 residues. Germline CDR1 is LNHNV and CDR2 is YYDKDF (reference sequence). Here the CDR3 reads CATSRDFDSTYEQYF. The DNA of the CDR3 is TGTGCCACCAGCAGAGACTTCGACTCCACCTACGAGCAGTACTTC.

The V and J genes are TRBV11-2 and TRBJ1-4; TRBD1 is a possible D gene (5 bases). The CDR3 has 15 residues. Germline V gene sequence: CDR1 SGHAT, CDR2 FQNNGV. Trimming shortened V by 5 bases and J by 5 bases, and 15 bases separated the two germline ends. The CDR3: CASSPNAGVNEKLFF. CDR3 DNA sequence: TGTGCCAGCAGCCCAAACGCGGGGGTGAATGAAAAACTGTTTTTT.

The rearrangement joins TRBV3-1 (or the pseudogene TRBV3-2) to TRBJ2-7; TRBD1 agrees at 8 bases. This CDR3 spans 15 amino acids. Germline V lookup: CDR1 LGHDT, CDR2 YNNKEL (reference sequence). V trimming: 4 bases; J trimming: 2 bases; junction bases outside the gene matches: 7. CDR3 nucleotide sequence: TGTGCCAGCAGCCCAGCGACAGGGGCGACCTACGAGCAGTACTTC. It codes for CASSPATGATYEQYF.

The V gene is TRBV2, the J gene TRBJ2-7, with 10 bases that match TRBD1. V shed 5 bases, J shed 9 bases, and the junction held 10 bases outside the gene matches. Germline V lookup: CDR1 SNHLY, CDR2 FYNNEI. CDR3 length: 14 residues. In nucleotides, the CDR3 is TGTGCCAGCAGTCGGGGACAGGGGTACCTTGGGCAGTACTTC. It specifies CASSRGQGYLGQYF.

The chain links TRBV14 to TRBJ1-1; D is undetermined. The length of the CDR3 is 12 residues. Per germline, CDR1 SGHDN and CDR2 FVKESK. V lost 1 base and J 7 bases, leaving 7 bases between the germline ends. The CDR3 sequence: CASSQVRGEAFF. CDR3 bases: TGTGCCAGCAGCCAAGTCCGGGGTGAAGCTTTCTTT.

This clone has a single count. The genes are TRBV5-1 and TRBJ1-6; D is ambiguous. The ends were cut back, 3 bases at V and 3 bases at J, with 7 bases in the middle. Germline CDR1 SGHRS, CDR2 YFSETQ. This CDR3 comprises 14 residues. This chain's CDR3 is CASSYPGYNSPLHF. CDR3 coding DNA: TGCGCCAGCAGCTATCCAGGCTATAATTCACCCCTCCACTTT.